This T cell receptor (beta chain) was recorded in a study of cytomegalovirus exposure and HLA in healthy donors. Study information: An analysis done earlier identified more than 100 million unique TCR beta sequences from 150 million to 200 million T cells.

Details on this clone: The antigen remains undetermined.

Trimming pared 5 bases from V and 5 bases from J, leaving 19 bases between. Germline CDR1 is SGHTA and CDR2 is FQGNSA. There are 16 residues in the CDR3. In the PCR, 60 Vbeta and 13 Jbeta primers were used. TCRdb keeps only in-frame clones here, not all; method: immunoSEQ multiplex PCR. The table has about 200,000 clones, about three quarters seen once. Study observations and caveats: A list of 150 to 200 TCR beta chains associated with cytomegalovirus was given. Accounts indicate the classifier identified cytomegalovirus status with strong specificity and sensitivity. Earlier analysis looked at TCR beta V segments, and most were productive about 90% or about 30% of the time.

The origin of this receptor is a middle-aged woman in good health and CMV-seronegative. The chain combines TRBV7-2 with TRBJ2-1; D might be TRBD2 (7 bases). Material: PBMCs. CDR3 DNA sequence: TGTGCCAGCAGCCAATTCAGCGGGACAAATAACAATGAGCAGTTCTTC. Translated: CASSQFSGTNNNEQFF.